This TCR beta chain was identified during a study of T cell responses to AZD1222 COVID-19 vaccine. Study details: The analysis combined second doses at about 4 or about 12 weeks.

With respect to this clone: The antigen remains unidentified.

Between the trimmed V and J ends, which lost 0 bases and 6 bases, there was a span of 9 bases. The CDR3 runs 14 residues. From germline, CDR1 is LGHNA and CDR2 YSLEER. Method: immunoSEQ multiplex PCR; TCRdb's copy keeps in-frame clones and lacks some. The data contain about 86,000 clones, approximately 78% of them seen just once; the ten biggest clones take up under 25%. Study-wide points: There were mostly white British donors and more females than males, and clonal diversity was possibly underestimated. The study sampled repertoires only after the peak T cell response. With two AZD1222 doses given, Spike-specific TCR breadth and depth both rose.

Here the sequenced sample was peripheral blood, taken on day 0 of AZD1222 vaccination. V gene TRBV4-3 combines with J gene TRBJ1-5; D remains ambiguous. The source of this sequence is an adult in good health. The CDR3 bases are TGCGCCAGCAGCCAAGATAACCGGGTTCAGCCCCAGCATTTT. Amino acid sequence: CASSQDNRVQPQHF.